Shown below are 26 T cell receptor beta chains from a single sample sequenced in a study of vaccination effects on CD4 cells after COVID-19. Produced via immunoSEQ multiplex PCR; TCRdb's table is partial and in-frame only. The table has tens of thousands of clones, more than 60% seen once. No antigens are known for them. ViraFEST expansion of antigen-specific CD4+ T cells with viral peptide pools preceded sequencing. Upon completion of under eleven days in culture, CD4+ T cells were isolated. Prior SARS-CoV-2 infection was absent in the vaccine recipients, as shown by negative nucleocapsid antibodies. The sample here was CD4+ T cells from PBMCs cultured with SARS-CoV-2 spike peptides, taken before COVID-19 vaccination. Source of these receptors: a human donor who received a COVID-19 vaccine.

CDR3 loop: CASSPFLGNTIYF. CDR3 DNA sequence: TGTGCCAGCAGTCCCTTCCTCGGAAACACCATATATTTT. The chain combines TRBV28 with TRBJ1-3; D remains ambiguous. The CDR3 totals 13 residues. Germline values: CDR1 MDHEN, CDR2 SYDVKM. V was pared by 5 bases and J by 4 bases, with 9 bases between. The variable domain in full, with the rest retrieved from reference TRBV28 and TRBJ1-3, is DVKVTQSSRYLVKRTGEKVFLECVQDMDHENMFWYRQDPGLGLRLIYFSYDVKMKEKGDIPEGYSVSREKKERFSLILESASTNQTSMYLCASSPFLGNTIYFGEGSWLTVV.

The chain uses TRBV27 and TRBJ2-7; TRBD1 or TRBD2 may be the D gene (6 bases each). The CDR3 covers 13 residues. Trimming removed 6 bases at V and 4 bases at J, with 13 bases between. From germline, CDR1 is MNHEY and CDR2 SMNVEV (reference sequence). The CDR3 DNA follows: TGTGCCAGCAGGGAAGGGGGGACTTACGAGCAGTACTTC. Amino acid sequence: CASREGGTYEQYF.

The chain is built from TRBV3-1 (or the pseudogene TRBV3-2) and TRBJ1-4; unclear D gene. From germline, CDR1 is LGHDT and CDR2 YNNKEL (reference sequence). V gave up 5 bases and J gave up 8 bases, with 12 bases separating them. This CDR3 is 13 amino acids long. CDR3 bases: TGTGCCAGCAGCTTCCGGTCAGCAGAAAAACTGTTTTTT. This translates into CASSFRSAEKLFF.

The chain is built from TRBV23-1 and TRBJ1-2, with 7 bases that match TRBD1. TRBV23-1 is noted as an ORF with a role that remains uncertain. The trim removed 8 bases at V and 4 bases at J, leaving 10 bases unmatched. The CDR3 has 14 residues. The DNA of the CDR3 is TGCGCCAGCGGCACCAGGGGGGGCGGCTATGGCTACACCTTC. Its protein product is CASGTRGGGYGYTF.

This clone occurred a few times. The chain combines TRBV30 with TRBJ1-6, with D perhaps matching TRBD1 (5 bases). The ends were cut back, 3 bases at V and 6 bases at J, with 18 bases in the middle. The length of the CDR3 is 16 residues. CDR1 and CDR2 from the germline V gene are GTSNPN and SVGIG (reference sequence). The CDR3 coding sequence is TGTGCCTGGAGCGACTTACGGCAGGGTGCTAATTCACCCCTCCACTTT. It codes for CAWSDLRQGANSPLHF.

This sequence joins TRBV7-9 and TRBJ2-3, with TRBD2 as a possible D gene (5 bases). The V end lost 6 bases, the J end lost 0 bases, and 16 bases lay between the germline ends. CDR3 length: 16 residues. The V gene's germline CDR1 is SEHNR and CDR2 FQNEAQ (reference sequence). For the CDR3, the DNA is TGTGCCAGCAGTTCGGACTCGCTCCTCAGCACAGATACGCAGTATTTT. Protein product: CASSSDSLLSTDTQYF.

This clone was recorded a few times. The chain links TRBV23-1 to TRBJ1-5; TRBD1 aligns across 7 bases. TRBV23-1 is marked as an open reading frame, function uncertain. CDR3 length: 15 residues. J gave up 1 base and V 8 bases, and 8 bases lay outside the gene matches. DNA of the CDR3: TGCGCCAGCGAGACCGGGACAGAGAGCAATCAGCCCCAGCATTTT. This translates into CASETGTESNQPQHF.

The DNA of the CDR3 is TGTGCCAGCAGTCTACGACCCCCCGGTACAGGATCTTCCTACGAGCAGTACTTC. Protein product: CASSLRPPGTGSSYEQYF. This rearrangement joins TRBV6-6 to TRBJ2-7; a weak D match, TRBD1 (5 bases). Between the trimmed V and J ends, which lost 5 bases and 1 base, there was a span of 24 bases. Germline V gives CDR1 MNHNY, CDR2 SVGAGI (reference sequence). The CDR3 loop spans 18 amino acids.

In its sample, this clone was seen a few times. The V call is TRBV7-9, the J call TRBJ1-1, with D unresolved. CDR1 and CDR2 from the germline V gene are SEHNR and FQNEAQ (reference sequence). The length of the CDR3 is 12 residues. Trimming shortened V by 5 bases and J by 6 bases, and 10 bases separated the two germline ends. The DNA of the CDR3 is TGTGCCAGCAGCCTACCAGAATCTGAAGCTTTCTTT. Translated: CASSLPESEAFF. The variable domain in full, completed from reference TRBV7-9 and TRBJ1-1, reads DTGVSQNPRHKITKRGQNVTFRCDPISEHNRLYWYRQTLGQGPEFLTYFQNEAQLEKSRLLSDRFSAERPKGSFSTLEIQRTEQGDSAMYLCASSLPESEAFFGQGTRLTVV.

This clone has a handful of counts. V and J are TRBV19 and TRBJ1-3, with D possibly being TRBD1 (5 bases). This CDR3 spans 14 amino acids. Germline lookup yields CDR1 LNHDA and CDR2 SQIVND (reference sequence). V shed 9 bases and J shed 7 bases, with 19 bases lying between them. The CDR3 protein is CASTDSPLENTIYF. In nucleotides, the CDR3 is TGTGCCAGCACCGACAGTCCTCTGGAGAACACCATATATTTT.

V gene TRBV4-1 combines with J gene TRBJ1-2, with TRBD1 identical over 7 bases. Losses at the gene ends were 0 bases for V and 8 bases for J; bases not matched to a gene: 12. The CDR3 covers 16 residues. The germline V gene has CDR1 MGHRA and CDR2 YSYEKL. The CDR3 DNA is TGCGCCAGCAGCCAAGACATCTGGACAGGAAAAGGAGGCTACACCTTC. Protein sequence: CASSQDIWTGKGGYTF.

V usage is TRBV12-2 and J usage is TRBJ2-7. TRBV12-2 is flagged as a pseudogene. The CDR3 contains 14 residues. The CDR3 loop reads CASRLAGTLYEQYF. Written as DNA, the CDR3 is TGTGCAAGTCGCTTAGCGGGTACCCTCTACGAGCAGTACTTC.

The CDR3 DNA reads TGCAGCGTTGAAGGGCGAGGGCGGGGTAGCGGGAGGTTCCCCTACAATGAGCAGTTCTTC. Translated: CSVEGRGRGSGRFPYNEQFF. The V and J genes are TRBV29-1 and TRBJ2-1; 10 bases line up with TRBD2. Germline V gene data show CDR1 as SQVTM and CDR2 as ANQGSEA. V lost 1 base to trimming and J lost 2 bases; unmatched junction nucleotides: 17. The CDR3 is 20 residues long.

CDR3 residues: CASSLSGTANTEAFF. CDR3 in DNA: TGTGCCAGCAGTTTGTCCGGGACCGCGAACACTGAAGCTTTCTTT. This chain joins TRBV27 and TRBJ1-1, with D perhaps TRBD1 (5 bases). CDR3 length: 15 amino acids. Per the germline V gene, CDR1 is MNHEY and CDR2 is SMNVEV (reference sequence). Between the trimmed V and J ends, which lost 3 bases and 1 base, there was a span of 12 bases.

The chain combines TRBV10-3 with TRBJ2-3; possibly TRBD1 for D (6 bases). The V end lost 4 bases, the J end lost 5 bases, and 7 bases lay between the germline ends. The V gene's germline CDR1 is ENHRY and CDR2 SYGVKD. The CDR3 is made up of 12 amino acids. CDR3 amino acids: CAISGTVDTQYF. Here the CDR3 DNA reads TGTGCCATCAGTGGGACAGTAGATACGCAGTATTTT.

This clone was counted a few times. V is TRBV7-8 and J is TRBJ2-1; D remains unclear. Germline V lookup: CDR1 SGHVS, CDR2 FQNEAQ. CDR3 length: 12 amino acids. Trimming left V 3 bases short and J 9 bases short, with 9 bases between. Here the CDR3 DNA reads TGTGCCAGCAGCTTCAGGTGGGTTGAGCAGTTCTTC. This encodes CASSFRWVEQFF. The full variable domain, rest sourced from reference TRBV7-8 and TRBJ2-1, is GAGVSQSPRYKVAKRGQDVALRCDPISGHVSLFWYQQALGQGPEFLTYFQNEAQLDKSGLPSDRFFAERPEGSVSTLKIQRTQQEDSAVYLCASSFRWVEQFFGPGTRLTVL.

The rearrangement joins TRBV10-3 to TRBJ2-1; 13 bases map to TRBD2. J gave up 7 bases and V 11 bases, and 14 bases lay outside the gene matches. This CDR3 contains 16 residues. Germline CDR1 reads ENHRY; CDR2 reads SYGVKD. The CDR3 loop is CAPKGGTSGVVNEQFF. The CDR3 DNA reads TGTGCCCCAAAGGGAGGGACTAGCGGGGTGGTTAATGAGCAGTTCTTC.

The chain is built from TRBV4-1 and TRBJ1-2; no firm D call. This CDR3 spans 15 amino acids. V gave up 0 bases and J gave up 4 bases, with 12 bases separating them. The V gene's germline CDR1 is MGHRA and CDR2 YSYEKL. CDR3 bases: TGCGCCAGCAGCCAAGATACCCACCAGGCCTATGGCTACACCTTC. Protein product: CASSQDTHQAYGYTF.

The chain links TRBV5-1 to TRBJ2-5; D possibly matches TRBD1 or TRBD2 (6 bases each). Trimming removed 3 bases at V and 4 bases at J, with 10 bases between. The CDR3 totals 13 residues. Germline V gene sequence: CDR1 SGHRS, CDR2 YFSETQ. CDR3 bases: TGCGCCAGCAGCTCCGGGGGCTTAGAGACCCAGTACTTC. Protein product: CASSSGGLETQYF.

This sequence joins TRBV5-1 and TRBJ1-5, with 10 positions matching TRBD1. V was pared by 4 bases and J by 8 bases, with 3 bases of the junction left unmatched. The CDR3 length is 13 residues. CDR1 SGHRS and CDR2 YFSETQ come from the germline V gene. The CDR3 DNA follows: TGCGCCAGCAGCCCCGGGACAGGGGAGCCCCAGCATTTT. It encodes CASSPGTGEPQHF. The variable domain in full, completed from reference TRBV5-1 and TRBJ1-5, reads KAGVTQTPRYLIKTRGQQVTLSCSPISGHRSVSWYQQTPGQGLQFLFEYFSETQRNKGNFPGRFSGRQFSNSRSEMNVSTLELGDSALYLCASSPGTGEPQHFGDGTRLSIL.

This chain's CDR3 is CASSLELTGISSYNEQFF. CDR3 nucleotides: TGTGCCAGCAGCTTGGAGCTGACGGGAATTAGCTCCTACAATGAGCAGTTCTTC. The chain carries TRBV5-4 and TRBJ2-1, with D perhaps matching TRBD2 (5 bases). V was cut by 0 bases and J by 0 bases, with 16 bases left in between. The CDR3 contains 18 residues. Germline CDR1 SGHNT, CDR2 YYREEE (reference sequence).

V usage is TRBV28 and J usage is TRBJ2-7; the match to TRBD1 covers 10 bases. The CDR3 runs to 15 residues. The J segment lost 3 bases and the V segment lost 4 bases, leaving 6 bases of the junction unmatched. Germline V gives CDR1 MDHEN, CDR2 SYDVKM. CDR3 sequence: CASSSLRTGGYEQYF. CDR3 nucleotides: TGTGCCAGCAGTTCTCTCCGGACAGGGGGCTACGAGCAGTACTTC.

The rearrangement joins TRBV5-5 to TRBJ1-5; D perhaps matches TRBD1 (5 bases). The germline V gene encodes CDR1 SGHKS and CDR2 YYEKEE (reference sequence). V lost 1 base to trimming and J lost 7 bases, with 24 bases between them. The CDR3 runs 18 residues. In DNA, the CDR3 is TGTGCCAGCAGCTTGTACCCAACCGCGGACTATACAGGACAGCCCCAGCATTTT. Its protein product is CASSLYPTADYTGQPQHF.

The CDR3 loop reads CASSLQGARSNQPQHF. The CDR3 nucleotides are TGTGCCAGCAGTCTACAGGGGGCGCGGAGCAATCAGCCCCAGCATTTT. The chain recombines TRBV28 with TRBJ1-5, with 9 bases that match TRBD1. The ends lost 5 bases at V and 1 base at J; junction bases unmatched: 6. The CDR3 consists of 16 residues. Germline loops: CDR1 MDHEN, CDR2 SYDVKM.

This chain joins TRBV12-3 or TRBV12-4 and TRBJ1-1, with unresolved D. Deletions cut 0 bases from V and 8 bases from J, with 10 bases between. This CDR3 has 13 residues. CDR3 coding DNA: TGTGCCAGCAGTTTAGCAGAAAACCTGGAAGCTTTCTTT. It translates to CASSLAENLEAFF.

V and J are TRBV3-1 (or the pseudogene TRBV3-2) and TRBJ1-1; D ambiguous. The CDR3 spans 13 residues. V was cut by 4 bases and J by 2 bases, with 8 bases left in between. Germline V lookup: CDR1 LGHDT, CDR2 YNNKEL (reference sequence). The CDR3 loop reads CASSPRVNTEAFF. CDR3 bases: TGTGCCAGCAGCCCCCGAGTAAACACTGAAGCTTTCTTT.